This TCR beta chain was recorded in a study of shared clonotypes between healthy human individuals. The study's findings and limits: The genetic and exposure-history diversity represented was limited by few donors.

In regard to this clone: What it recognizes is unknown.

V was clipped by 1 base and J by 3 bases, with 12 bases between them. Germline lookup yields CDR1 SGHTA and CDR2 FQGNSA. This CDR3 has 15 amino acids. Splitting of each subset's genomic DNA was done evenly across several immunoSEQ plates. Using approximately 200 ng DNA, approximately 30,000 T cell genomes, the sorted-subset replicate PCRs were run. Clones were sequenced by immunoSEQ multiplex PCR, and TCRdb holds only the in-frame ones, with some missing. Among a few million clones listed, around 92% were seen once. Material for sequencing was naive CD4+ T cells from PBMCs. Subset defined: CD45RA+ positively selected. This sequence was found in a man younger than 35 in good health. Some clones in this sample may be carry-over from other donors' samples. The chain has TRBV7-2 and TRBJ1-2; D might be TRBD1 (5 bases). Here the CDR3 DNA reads TGTGCCAGCAGCTTAGATCCGGGACGGGACTATGGCTACACCTTC. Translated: CASSLDPGRDYGYTF.